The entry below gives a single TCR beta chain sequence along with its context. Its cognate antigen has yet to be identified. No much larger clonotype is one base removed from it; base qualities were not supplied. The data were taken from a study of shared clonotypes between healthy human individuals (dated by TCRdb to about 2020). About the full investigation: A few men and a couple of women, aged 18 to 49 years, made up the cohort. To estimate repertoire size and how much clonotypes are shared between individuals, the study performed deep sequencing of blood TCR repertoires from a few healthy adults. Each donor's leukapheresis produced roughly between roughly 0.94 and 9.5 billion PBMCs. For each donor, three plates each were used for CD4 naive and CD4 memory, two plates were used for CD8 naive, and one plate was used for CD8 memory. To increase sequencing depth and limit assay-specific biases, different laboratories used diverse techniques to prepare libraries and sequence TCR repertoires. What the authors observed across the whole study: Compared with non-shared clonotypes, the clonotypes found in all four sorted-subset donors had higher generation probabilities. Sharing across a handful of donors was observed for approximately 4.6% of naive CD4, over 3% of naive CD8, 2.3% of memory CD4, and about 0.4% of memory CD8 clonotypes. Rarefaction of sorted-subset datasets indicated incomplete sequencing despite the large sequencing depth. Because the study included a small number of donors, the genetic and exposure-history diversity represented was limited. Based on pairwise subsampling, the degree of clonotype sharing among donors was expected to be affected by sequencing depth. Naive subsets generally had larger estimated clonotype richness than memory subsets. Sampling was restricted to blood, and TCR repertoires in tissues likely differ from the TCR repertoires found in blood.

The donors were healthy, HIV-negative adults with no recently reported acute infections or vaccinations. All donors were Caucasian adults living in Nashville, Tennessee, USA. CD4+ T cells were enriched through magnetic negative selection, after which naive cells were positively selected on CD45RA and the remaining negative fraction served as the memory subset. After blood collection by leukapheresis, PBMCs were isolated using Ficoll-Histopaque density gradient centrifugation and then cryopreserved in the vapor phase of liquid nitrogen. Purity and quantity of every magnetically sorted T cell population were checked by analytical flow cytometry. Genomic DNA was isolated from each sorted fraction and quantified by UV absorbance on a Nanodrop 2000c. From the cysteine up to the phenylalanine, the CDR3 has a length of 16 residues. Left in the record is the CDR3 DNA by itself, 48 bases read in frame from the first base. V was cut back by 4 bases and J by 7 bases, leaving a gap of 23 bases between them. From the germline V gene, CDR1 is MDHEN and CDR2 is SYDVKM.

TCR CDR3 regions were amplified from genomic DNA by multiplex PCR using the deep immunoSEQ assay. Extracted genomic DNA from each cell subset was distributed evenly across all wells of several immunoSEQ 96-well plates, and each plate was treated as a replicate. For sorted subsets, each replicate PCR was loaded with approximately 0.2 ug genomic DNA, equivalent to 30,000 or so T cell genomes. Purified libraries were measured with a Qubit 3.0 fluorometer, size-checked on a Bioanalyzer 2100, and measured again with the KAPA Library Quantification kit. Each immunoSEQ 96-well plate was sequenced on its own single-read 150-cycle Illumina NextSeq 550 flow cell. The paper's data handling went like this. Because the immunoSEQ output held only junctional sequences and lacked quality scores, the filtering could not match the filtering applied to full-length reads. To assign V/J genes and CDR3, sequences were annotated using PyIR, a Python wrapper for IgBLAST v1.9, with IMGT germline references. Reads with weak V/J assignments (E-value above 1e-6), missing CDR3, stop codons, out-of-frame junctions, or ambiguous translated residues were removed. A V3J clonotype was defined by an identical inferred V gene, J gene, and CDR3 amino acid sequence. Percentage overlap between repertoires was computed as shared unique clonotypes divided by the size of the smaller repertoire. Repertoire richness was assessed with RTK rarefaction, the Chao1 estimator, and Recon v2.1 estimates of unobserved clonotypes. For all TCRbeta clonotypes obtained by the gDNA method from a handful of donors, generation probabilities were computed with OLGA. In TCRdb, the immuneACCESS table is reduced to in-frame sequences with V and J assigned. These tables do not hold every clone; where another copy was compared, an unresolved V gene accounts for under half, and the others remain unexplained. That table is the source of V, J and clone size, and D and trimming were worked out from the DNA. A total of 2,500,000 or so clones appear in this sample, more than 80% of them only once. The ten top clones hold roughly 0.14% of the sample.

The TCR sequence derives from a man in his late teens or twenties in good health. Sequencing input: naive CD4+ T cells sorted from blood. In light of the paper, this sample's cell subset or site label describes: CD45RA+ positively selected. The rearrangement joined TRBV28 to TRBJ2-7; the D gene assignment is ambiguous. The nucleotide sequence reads TGTGCCAGCAGTTCGACCCGGACGGATATTAAACGAGAGCAGTACTTC. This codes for CASSSTRTDIKREQYF.